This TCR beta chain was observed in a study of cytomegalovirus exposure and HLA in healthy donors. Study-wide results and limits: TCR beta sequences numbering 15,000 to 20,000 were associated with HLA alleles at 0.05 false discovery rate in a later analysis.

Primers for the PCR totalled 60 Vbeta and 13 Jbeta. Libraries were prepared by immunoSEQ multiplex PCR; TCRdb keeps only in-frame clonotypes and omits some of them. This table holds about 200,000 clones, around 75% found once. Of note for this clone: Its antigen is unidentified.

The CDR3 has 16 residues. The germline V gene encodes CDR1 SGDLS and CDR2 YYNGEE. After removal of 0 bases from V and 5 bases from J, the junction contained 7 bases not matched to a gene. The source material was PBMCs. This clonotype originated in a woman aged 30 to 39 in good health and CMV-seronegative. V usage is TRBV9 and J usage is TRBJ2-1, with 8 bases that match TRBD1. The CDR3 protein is CASSVGRGRGDNEQFF. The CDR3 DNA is TGTGCCAGCAGCGTAGGCAGGGGGCGAGGCGACAATGAGCAGTTCTTC.